This passage covers 5 T cell receptor beta chains from one sample sequenced in a study of cytotoxic CD8 clonotypes in ibrutinib-treated CLL. Only in-frame clones appear in the TCRdb table, and some are missing; sequencing was by immunoSEQ multiplex PCR. There are roughly 250,000 clones in the sample; 70% occur only once, and just over 15% lies in the top ten. The specimen was PBMCs, collected after 24 months of ibrutinib treatment. The receptor source for this set is a human donor with chronic lymphocytic leukemia.

The chain links TRBV11-3 to TRBJ2-1, with TRBD2 identical over 15 bases. V lost 5 bases, J lost 4 bases, and 3 bases stayed unmatched. The CDR3 contains 16 residues. Germline V gene lookup returns CDR1 SGHNT and CDR2 YENEEA. The CDR3 protein is CASSPGTSGRYNEQFF. The CDR3 DNA follows: TGTGCCAGCAGCCCAGGGACTAGCGGGAGGTACAATGAGCAGTTCTTC.

The chain is built from TRBV15 and TRBJ2-2, with 11 bases that match TRBD2. The trim removed 1 base at V and 0 bases at J, leaving 4 bases unmatched. This CDR3 is built from 18 residues. CDR1 LNHNV and CDR2 YYDKDF come from the germline V gene (reference sequence). CDR3 sequence: CATSRGLAGPPNTGELFF. CDR3 nucleotide sequence: TGTGCCACCAGCAGAGGACTAGCGGGGCCCCCGAACACCGGGGAGCTGTTTTTT.

The V gene is TRBV27, the J gene TRBJ2-1, with D uncertain. Trimming pared 4 bases from V and 7 bases from J, leaving 11 bases between. This CDR3 spans 13 amino acids. Per the germline V gene, CDR1 is MNHEY and CDR2 is SMNVEV (reference sequence). The CDR3 sequence is CASSSRMWNEQFF. The CDR3 DNA follows: TGTGCCAGCAGTTCCAGGATGTGGAATGAGCAGTTCTTC.

The chain combines TRBV6-5 with TRBJ1-1; 8 bases map to TRBD1. There are 13 residues in the CDR3. The V gene end was trimmed by 7 bases and the J gene end by 5 bases; junction bases not matched to a gene: 6. Germline V gene lookup returns CDR1 MNHEY and CDR2 SVGAGI. The CDR3 loop reads CASNGQGQTEAFF. In DNA form, the CDR3 reads TGTGCCAGCAATGGACAGGGACAGACTGAAGCTTTCTTT.

The rearrangement joins TRBV28 to TRBJ2-7; perhaps TRBD1 as D (5 bases). There are 14 residues in the CDR3. The germline gives CDR1 MDHEN, CDR2 SYDVKM. The V end was cut by 5 bases, the J end by 0 bases, with 11 bases between. This CDR3 reads CASSGRVTSYEQYF. DNA of the CDR3: TGTGCCAGCAGTGGCAGGGTTACCTCCTACGAGCAGTACTTC.